This T cell receptor beta chain was recovered during a study of blood T cells in healthy people across ages. A second about 7 to 11 cycle PCR used barcoded and J-beta primers. Each CDR3 protein is one row after TCRdb ran MiXCR on the 5' RACE reads. The sample includes roughly 1,000,000 distinct CDR3 sequences, approximately 26% seen only once; the top ten take 0.65% to 0.75%. V lost 0 bases and J lost 1, with 9 bases in between. Germline assignment: CDR1 SQVTM and CDR2 ANQGSEA. This CDR3 has 14 amino acids. Details on this clonotype: Its cognate antigen is unknown.

Study-wide points: The fall in TCR beta diversity per million T cells was roughly linear with age.

In addition, the sample was reused for a study of T cells of mothers and their children. That source adds: Unrelated mother-child pairs always had slightly, but never significantly, lower normalized overlap than related pairs.

The TCR was taken from a girl under 10 years old in good health. Sequenced input: blood. The chain is built from TRBV29-1 and TRBJ2-5; D gene ambiguous. The CDR3 loop is CSVEDGRVQETQYF. DNA of the CDR3: TGCAGCGTTGAAGATGGAAGGGTCCAAGAGACCCAGTACTTC.